This T cell receptor beta chain was documented in a study of T cell repertoires in cytomegalovirus infection. Turning to the study itself: TCR beta signatures that were public indicated CMV infection and matching HLA type.

Overall study results and limits: Based on cumulative public TCR beta family frequency, carriers of CMV plus the relevant HLA were identified. HLA-C-restricted CMV-specific TCR beta clonotypes were dominant in the ex vivo response.

Trimming took off 3 bases at V and 4 bases at J, with 12 bases between the two ends. The length of the CDR3 is 14 residues. This clonotype was detected only a few times. Its target is unknown. TCRdb reprocessed the reads with MiXCR, giving one entry per CDR3 protein. The data contain about 450,000 distinct CDR3 sequences, roughly 30% of them singletons. The chain joins TRBV12-3 or TRBV12-4 to TRBJ1-1; D is perhaps TRBD1 (6 bases). This clonotype was obtained from a human donor in good health (CMV status not recorded). Some clones in this sample may be carry-over from other donors' samples. Sample: PBMCs. The CDR3 DNA follows: TGTGCCAGCAGTTTTGGGGGCGCGAGCACTGAAGCTTTCTTT. Amino acid sequence: CASSFGGASTEAFF.